These 31 T cell receptor beta chains came from one sample sequenced in a study of blood T cell repertoires in COVID-19. The protocol was immunoSEQ multiplex PCR, while the TCRdb copy is restricted to in-frame clones and leaves out a portion. The table records about 150,000 clones, 80% of them present only once. The sequencing sample was made of peripheral blood. The receptors come from a man aged 60 to 69 with acute or convalescent COVID-19.

The V call is TRBV3-1 (or the pseudogene TRBV3-2), the J call TRBJ2-7; D might be TRBD1 (6 bases). CDR3 length equals 13 residues. Looked up from germline, CDR1 is LGHDT and CDR2 is YNNKEL (reference sequence). V was pared by 4 bases and J by 2 bases, with 9 bases between. The CDR3 nucleotides read TGTGCCAGCAGCCCGACAGGTACCTACGAGCAGTACTTC. This gives the protein CASSPTGTYEQYF.

The J gene is TRBJ2-5, the V gene TRBV4-2, with 14 nucleotides matching TRBD2. In germline, CDR1 is LGHNA, CDR2 YNFKEQ. CDR3 length equals 17 residues. Unmatched junction bases numbered 9, after V lost 4 bases and J lost 5 bases. The CDR3 reads CASSPGTSGGSMETQYF. CDR3 sequence (DNA): TGTGCCAGCAGCCCGGGGACTAGCGGGGGTTCTATGGAGACCCAGTACTTC.

The V and J genes are TRBV9 and TRBJ1-4; TRBD1 aligns across 8 bases. V lost 4 bases, J lost 1 base, and 3 bases stayed unmatched. This CDR3 is 15 amino acids long. CDR1 is SGDLS and CDR2 is YYNGEE in the germline V gene. The CDR3 spells CASSRTGITNEKLFF. The CDR3 DNA is TGTGCCAGCAGCCGGACAGGGATAACTAATGAAAAACTGTTTTTT.

The V and J genes are TRBV7-9 and TRBJ1-1; D ambiguous. The CDR3 runs to 16 residues. V dropped 3 bases and J dropped 1 base, with 15 bases sitting between them. In germline, CDR1 is SEHNR, CDR2 FQNEAQ (reference sequence). CDR3 DNA: TGTGCCAGCAGCTTCTCCCTATTACGGGGGAACACTGAAGCTTTCTTT. Amino acid sequence: CASSFSLLRGNTEAFF.

This clone has only a few counts. The V gene is TRBV6-5, the J gene TRBJ1-2; 8 bases match TRBD1. V trimming: 7 bases; J trimming: 7 bases; junction bases outside the gene matches: 14. Germline CDR1 is MNHEY and CDR2 is SVGAGI. The CDR3 is 15 amino acids. The CDR3 coding sequence is TGTGCCAGCACCACTTTCAGGACAGGGAAGAGTGGCTACACCTTC. This codes for CASTTFRTGKSGYTF.

This clone was counted a few times. CDR3 nucleotide sequence: TGTGCCAGCGGACAGGTCAGCAATCAGCCCCAGCATTTT. Translating gives CASGQVSNQPQHF. The V call is TRBV6-6, the J call TRBJ1-5; 7 bases agree with TRBD1. CDR3 size: 13 residues. J gave up 1 base and V 8 bases, and 2 bases lay outside the gene matches. Germline V lookup: CDR1 MNHNY, CDR2 SVGAGI (reference sequence).

The chain links TRBV5-1 to TRBJ2-5; 10 nucleotides line up with TRBD1. This CDR3 has 14 amino acids. The germline gives CDR1 SGHRS, CDR2 YFSETQ. The trim removed 5 bases at V and 5 bases at J, leaving 6 bases unmatched. The CDR3 loop reads CASRGWTGGETQYF. As DNA, the CDR3 is TGCGCCAGCAGAGGGTGGACAGGGGGGGAGACCCAGTACTTC.

This clone was counted a few times. This sequence joins TRBV25-1 and TRBJ1-4; D may be TRBD1 (5 bases). The CDR3 has 14 amino acids. Trimming took 6 bases from V and 1 from J, leaving 9 bases between them. Germline CDR1 and CDR2: MGHDK and SYGVNS. The chain's CDR3 is CASSDSLTNEKLFF. CDR3 DNA sequence: TGTGCCAGCAGCGACAGTTTAACTAATGAAAAACTGTTTTTT.

This chain links TRBV6-5 with TRBJ1-5, with D perhaps matching TRBD1 (5 bases). Germline values: CDR1 MNHEY, CDR2 SVGAGI. Between the trimmed V and J ends, which lost 5 bases and 6 bases, there was a span of 14 bases. The CDR3 loop spans 14 amino acids. In DNA, the CDR3 is TGTGCCAGCAGTAGGAGGGGAGTCGGTCAGCCCCAGCATTTT. Translated, it gives CASSRRGVGQPQHF.

The chain has TRBV5-1 and TRBJ2-1, with TRBD1 matching 10 bases. Germline CDR1 SGHRS, CDR2 YFSETQ. V trimming: 4 bases; J trimming: 7 bases; junction bases outside the gene matches: 5. The CDR3 is made up of 14 amino acids. The CDR3: CASSGGQGRNEQFF. The CDR3 nucleotides read TGCGCCAGCAGCGGGGGACAGGGGAGAAATGAGCAGTTCTTC. Variable domain in full (rest from reference TRBV5-1 and TRBJ2-1): KAGVTQTPRYLIKTRGQQVTLSCSPISGHRSVSWYQQTPGQGLQFLFEYFSETQRNKGNFPGRFSGRQFSNSRSEMNVSTLELGDSALYLCASSGGQGRNEQFFGPGTRLTVL.

The chain recombines TRBV9 with TRBJ1-1, with 7 bases matching TRBD1. The CDR3 is 15 amino acids. Germline V gives CDR1 SGDLS, CDR2 YYNGEE. J gave up 0 bases and V 4 bases, and 6 bases lay outside the gene matches. This CDR3 is CASSTQGGLNTEAFF. Here the CDR3 DNA reads TGTGCCAGCAGCACCCAAGGGGGCCTGAACACTGAAGCTTTCTTT.

This chain uses TRBV6-2 or TRBV6-3 with TRBJ2-1; TRBD1 aligns across 9 bases. Germline V gene sequence: CDR1 MNHEY, CDR2 SVGEGT. The CDR3 is made up of 16 amino acids. The trim removed 2 bases at V and 9 bases at J, leaving 11 bases unmatched. The CDR3 reads CASSYRGQGYRIEQFF. CDR3 bases: TGTGCCAGCAGTTACAGGGGACAGGGTTATAGGATTGAGCAGTTCTTC.

The rearrangement uses TRBV19 and TRBJ2-6; 10 nucleotides line up with TRBD1. Germline values: CDR1 LNHDA, CDR2 SQIVND (reference sequence). Trimming cost V 6 bases and J 3 bases; bases outside gene matches: 8. The CDR3 spans 17 residues. The CDR3: CASSSGTGVSGANVLTF. CDR3 sequence (DNA): TGTGCCAGTAGCTCCGGGACAGGGGTGAGTGGGGCCAACGTCCTGACTTTC.

The chain has TRBV3-1 (or the pseudogene TRBV3-2) and TRBJ1-2; TRBD1 agrees at 9 bases. Trimming took 8 bases from V and 4 from J; bases not matched to a gene: 8. The CDR3 has 14 amino acids. The V gene's germline CDR1 is LGHDT and CDR2 YNNKEL (reference sequence). The CDR3 DNA follows: TGTGCCAGCGGCGGGACAGGGTATACCTATGGCTACACCTTC. It codes for CASGGTGYTYGYTF.

The rearrangement uses TRBV28 and TRBJ1-2, with 7 positions matching TRBD1. The ends lost 4 bases at V and 0 bases at J; junction bases unmatched: 14. CDR3 length: 18 residues. Germline loops: CDR1 MDHEN, CDR2 SYDVKM. CDR3 loop: CASSSKHMTGWANYGYTF. Here the CDR3 DNA reads TGTGCCAGCAGTTCTAAACATATGACAGGGTGGGCTAACTATGGCTACACCTTC.

A few counts support this clone. The CDR3 reads CASSPQGAGGYTF. The CDR3 DNA follows: TGCGCCAGCAGCCCACAGGGGGCCGGGGGCTACACCTTC. This chain uses TRBV5-1 with TRBJ1-2; 9 positions agree with TRBD1. Germline V gives CDR1 SGHRS, CDR2 YFSETQ. The CDR3 spans 13 residues. V lost 4 bases, J lost 8 bases, and 6 bases stayed unmatched.

The J gene is TRBJ2-7, the V gene TRBV25-1; D is unresolved. The CDR3 has 11 residues. Per germline, CDR1 MGHDK and CDR2 SYGVNS. Trimming removed 7 bases from V and 7 bases from J, with 11 bases in between. In nucleotides, the CDR3 is TGTGCCAGCACCCTAAATCGGGAGCAGTACTTC. Its protein product is CASTLNREQYF.

The V and J genes are TRBV27 and TRBJ1-3; tentative D call: TRBD1 (6 bases). Trimming took 5 bases from V and 0 from J, leaving 14 bases between them. CDR1 MNHEY and CDR2 SMNVEV come from the germline V gene (reference sequence). The CDR3 runs 16 residues. The CDR3 bases are TGTGCCAGCAGTCTCGACAGGCCCAACTCTGGAAACACCATATATTTT. Translated: CASSLDRPNSGNTIYF.

The J gene is TRBJ1-2, the V gene TRBV6-1; the D is unclear. The CDR3 has 11 residues. The V end was cut by 3 bases, the J end by 5 bases, with 4 bases between. Germline V CDR1 and CDR2: MNHNS, SASEGT. The DNA of the CDR3 is TGTGCCAGCAGTGACCCTTATGGCTACACCTTC. This sequence encodes CASSDPYGYTF.

The chain carries TRBV28 and TRBJ2-4, with D possibly TRBD2 on 6 matching bases. CDR1 and CDR2 from the germline V gene are MDHEN and SYDVKM. Trimming pared 7 bases from V and 2 bases from J, leaving 21 bases between. This CDR3 has 17 amino acids. CDR3 sequence: CASKTAEGWVPKNIQYF. DNA of the CDR3: TGTGCCAGCAAGACAGCGGAGGGGTGGGTTCCCAAAAACATTCAGTACTTC.

The chain combines TRBV3-1 (or the pseudogene TRBV3-2) with TRBJ2-2; TRBD2 agrees at 7 bases. V dropped 4 bases and J dropped 4; count of bases not matched to a gene: 6. Germline V CDR1 and CDR2: LGHDT, YNNKEL (reference sequence). CDR3 length: 15 residues. The CDR3 region is CASSLLARATGELFF. In DNA form, the CDR3 reads TGTGCCAGCAGCCTACTAGCGCGGGCCACCGGGGAGCTGTTTTTT.

The chain is built from TRBV5-1 and TRBJ2-6; unclear D gene. CDR3 length: 14 residues. CDR1 is SGHRS and CDR2 is YFSETQ in the germline V gene. The V end lost 5 bases, the J end lost 0 bases, and 6 bases lay between the germline ends. CDR3 coding DNA: TGCGCCAGCAGGGGCAGCTCTGGGGCCAACGTCCTGACTTTC. It is translated as CASRGSSGANVLTF.

The chain carries TRBV21-1 and TRBJ1-2; TRBD1, the table's D call, lacks a check against the DNA. TRBV21-1 is a known pseudogene. There are 14 residues in the CDR3. CDR3 protein: CASRTGQGAHGYTF. CDR3 nucleotides: TGTGCCAGCAGAACCGGACAGGGGGCTCACGGCTACACCTTC.

This rearrangement joins TRBV19 to TRBJ2-5, with D perhaps matching TRBD1 (6 bases). V was clipped by 5 bases and J by 5 bases, with 15 bases between them. The CDR3 is made up of 14 amino acids. Germline lookup yields CDR1 LNHDA and CDR2 SQIVND (reference sequence). In DNA form, the CDR3 reads TGTGCCAGTAGTGGGGGCCTTGGGCGCGAGACCCAGTACTTC. Its protein is CASSGGLGRETQYF.

This sequence joins TRBV28 and TRBJ2-3, with 7 bases matching TRBD1. After removal of 4 bases from V and 2 bases from J, the junction contained 6 bases not matched to a gene. This CDR3 is built from 15 residues. Germline CDR1 and CDR2: MDHEN and SYDVKM. CDR3 coding DNA: TGTGCCAGCAGTTCCGGGACAGCCACCACAGATACGCAGTATTTT. Its translation: CASSSGTATTDTQYF.

V gene TRBV4-3 combines with J gene TRBJ2-3; maybe TRBD2 (6 bases). V lost 1 base and J 1 base, leaving 21 bases between the germline ends. CDR1 LGHNA and CDR2 YSLEER come from the germline V gene. This CDR3 is 19 amino acids long. CDR3 DNA sequence: TGCGCCAGCAGCCAAGCCCCGACGGGCGGGAATTGGGGCACAGATACGCAGTATTTT. Encoded protein: CASSQAPTGGNWGTDTQYF.

The V gene is TRBV6-5, the J gene TRBJ1-1, with 9 bases matching TRBD1. The J segment lost 3 bases and the V segment lost 6 bases, leaving 2 bases of the junction unmatched. Germline V CDR1 and CDR2: MNHEY, SVGAGI. The CDR3 consists of 13 residues. CDR3 DNA: TGTGCCAGCAGCTGGACAGGGGACACTGAAGCTTTCTTT. Translation gives CASSWTGDTEAFF.

The V and J genes are TRBV4-3 and TRBJ1-1; D gene unclear. The length of the CDR3 is 13 residues. V lost 1 base and J 1 base, leaving 4 bases between the germline ends. Germline-derived CDR1 and CDR2 are LGHNA and YSLEER. The CDR3 DNA follows: TGCGCCAGCAGCCAAGCAGGGAACACTGAAGCTTTCTTT. Protein: CASSQAGNTEAFF.

The V gene is TRBV19, the J gene TRBJ2-1; 12 nucleotides match TRBD2. Germline CDR1 and CDR2: LNHDA and SQIVND (reference sequence). This CDR3 has 15 residues. V was pared by 6 bases and J by 7 bases, with 7 bases of the junction left unmatched. CDR3 in DNA: TGTGCCAGTAGATTACTAGCGGGGGGTAGGAATGAGCAGTTCTTC. Its translation is CASRLLAGGRNEQFF.

V and J are TRBV6-5 and TRBJ1-5; 9 positions agree with TRBD1. The CDR3 sequence is 16 residues long. The V and J ends lost 2 bases and 6 bases, in that order; junction bases with no gene match: 8. CDR1 is MNHEY and CDR2 is SVGAGI in the germline V gene. Here the CDR3 reads CASSYLRGDRVQPQHF. DNA for the CDR3: TGTGCCAGCAGTTACCTGCGAGGGGACAGGGTTCAGCCCCAGCATTTT.

The rearrangement uses TRBV19 and TRBJ1-2; D is uncertain. With 4 bases removed from V and 8 bases from J, the gap between germline ends came to 14 bases. The CDR3 length is 13 residues. Germline V gene sequence: CDR1 LNHDA, CDR2 SQIVND (reference sequence). The CDR3 reads CASSNLRVEGYTF. CDR3 coding DNA: TGTGCCAGTAGTAACCTGAGGGTGGAAGGCTACACCTTC.